The 20 T cell receptor beta chains below were found in one sample sequenced in a study of cytomegalovirus exposure and HLA in healthy donors. 13 Jbeta primers and 60 Vbeta primers were used for the PCR. Libraries were prepared by immunoSEQ multiplex PCR; TCRdb keeps only in-frame clonotypes and omits some of them. This table holds 75,000 to 90,000 clones, around 70% found once. Sequencing was performed on PBMCs. These receptor sequences come from a woman between 35 and 50 years old in good health and CMV-seropositive.

The chain combines TRBV18 with TRBJ1-1; maybe TRBD1 (5 bases). The CDR3 contains 16 residues. V shed 2 bases and J shed 5 bases, with 18 bases lying between them. In germline, CDR1 is KGHSH, CDR2 LQKENI. CDR3 sequence: CASSPARQKKGTEAFF. CDR3 bases: TGTGCCAGCTCACCAGCCAGACAGAAAAAGGGGACTGAAGCTTTCTTT.

The chain links TRBV20-1 to TRBJ2-5; no definite D call. Trimming removed 3 bases from V and 4 bases from J, with 6 bases in between. Germline-derived CDR1 and CDR2 are DFQATT and SNEGSKA (reference sequence). The CDR3 is 11 residues long. The CDR3: CSASPRETQYF. The CDR3 DNA reads as TGCAGTGCTAGCCCCCGAGAGACCCAGTACTTC.

The chain joins TRBV4-2 to TRBJ2-3; D gene ambiguous. Germline V gene sequence: CDR1 LGHNA, CDR2 YNFKEQ. The CDR3 extends over 15 amino acids. V was pared by 0 bases and J by 0 bases, with 7 bases between. DNA for the CDR3: TGTGCCAGCAGCCAAGAATCTCTCAGCACAGATACGCAGTATTTT. It encodes CASSQESLSTDTQYF.

This clone was recorded only once. V usage is TRBV5-6 and J usage is TRBJ1-1; D possibly corresponds to TRBD1 (5 bases). The CDR3 runs to 14 residues. V was clipped by 1 base and J by 8 bases, with 15 bases between them. CDR1 and CDR2 from the germline V gene are SGHDT and YYEEEE. CDR3 in amino acids: CASSLWGVRQEAFF. DNA of the CDR3: TGTGCCAGCAGCTTGTGGGGGGTCCGGCAGGAAGCTTTCTTT.

V usage is TRBV7-2 and J usage is TRBJ1-2, with 7 bases fitting TRBD1. The junction had 9 bases not matched to a gene; V was cut back by 6 bases and J by 8 bases. Germline CDR1 is SGHTA and CDR2 is FQGNSA. The CDR3 totals 13 residues. The CDR3 sequence is CASSYTGEWGYTF. The CDR3 nucleotides read TGTGCCAGCAGTTATACAGGGGAATGGGGCTACACCTTC.

The rearrangement links TRBV28 to TRBJ2-7; maybe TRBD1 (6 bases). The germline V and J ends were trimmed by 8 bases and 6 bases, with 20 bases remaining between them. In germline, CDR1 is MDHEN, CDR2 SYDVKM. The CDR3 has 14 amino acids. Written as DNA, the CDR3 is TGTGCCAGCGTGGGACATTGGGGTGCTGGCGAGCAGTACTTC. As protein: CASVGHWGAGEQYF.

The rearrangement uses TRBV5-1 and TRBJ2-1, with TRBD2 identical over 9 bases. The J segment lost 7 bases and the V segment lost 4 bases, leaving 12 bases of the junction unmatched. Germline V gene lookup returns CDR1 SGHRS and CDR2 YFSETQ. This CDR3 contains 16 residues. DNA for the CDR3: TGCGCCAGCAGCACTGGACTAGCGTCGAGAGGTAATGAGCAGTTCTTC. Its protein is CASSTGLASRGNEQFF.

Here the CDR3 DNA reads TGTGCCATCAACCCGACAGGAGTGGACACTGAAGCTTTCTTT. As protein: CAINPTGVDTEAFF. The chain couples TRBV10-3 to TRBJ1-1; weak D call: TRBD1 (6 bases). The germline V and J ends were trimmed by 7 bases and 3 bases, with 15 bases remaining between them. The CDR3 length is 14 residues. Germline V lookup: CDR1 ENHRY, CDR2 SYGVKD.

The V and J genes are TRBV30 and TRBJ1-2; D perhaps matches TRBD1 (5 bases). This CDR3 has 14 residues. The ends were cut back, 3 bases at V and 1 base at J, with 12 bases in the middle. Germline values: CDR1 GTSNPN, CDR2 SVGIG (reference sequence). Here the CDR3 DNA reads TGTGCCTGGAGCCAGGGAACCGATAACTATGGCTACACCTTC. It translates to CAWSQGTDNYGYTF.

The chain employs TRBV5-1 and TRBJ2-5; 8 positions match TRBD2. Germline-derived CDR1 and CDR2 are SGHRS and YFSETQ. CDR3 length: 16 amino acids. V lost 2 bases, J lost 2 bases, and 8 bases stayed unmatched. CDR3 coding DNA: TGCGCCAGCAGCTTAGGCGGGGGGACGGCACAAGAGACCCAGTACTTC. Translation gives CASSLGGGTAQETQYF.

The chain links TRBV2 to TRBJ1-6; 7 nucleotides align to TRBD1. V dropped 5 bases and J dropped 9; count of bases not matched to a gene: 7. CDR1 and CDR2 from the germline V gene are SNHLY and FYNNEI. This CDR3 has 14 amino acids. CDR3: CASSSDRDRSPLHF. CDR3 DNA: TGTGCCAGCAGTTCAGACAGGGACCGTTCACCCCTCCACTTT.

The chain is built from TRBV19 and TRBJ1-2; perhaps TRBD1 as D (6 bases). Trimming removed 4 bases from V and 4 bases from J, with 19 bases in between. The CDR3 has 16 residues. Germline V gene lookup returns CDR1 LNHDA and CDR2 SQIVND (reference sequence). This CDR3 reads CASSRKAGGASYGYTF. The CDR3, as DNA: TGTGCCAGTAGTAGAAAGGCGGGGGGCGCCTCCTATGGCTACACCTTC.

The rearrangement uses TRBV5-1 and TRBJ2-3, with 9 bases fitting TRBD2. J was trimmed by 4 bases and V by 2 bases; bases with no gene match: 11. This CDR3 region has 17 residues. Germline CDR1 is SGHRS and CDR2 is YFSETQ. The CDR3 loop reads CASSFGVTAGGPDTQYF. CDR3 DNA: TGCGCCAGCAGCTTTGGGGTGACGGCGGGAGGGCCAGATACGCAGTATTTT.

The V call is TRBV5-1, the J call TRBJ1-1; the D gene is possibly TRBD1 (5 bases). This CDR3 contains 14 residues. Trimming shortened V by 2 bases and J by 5 bases, and 13 bases separated the two germline ends. Germline CDR1 SGHRS, CDR2 YFSETQ. The CDR3 bases are TGCGCCAGCAGCTTCAATCCGGGGGGTACTGAAGCTTTCTTT. This codes for CASSFNPGGTEAFF.

V and J are TRBV5-1 and TRBJ2-7, with 8 bases matching TRBD1. The germline V gene has CDR1 SGHRS and CDR2 YFSETQ. The V gene end was trimmed by 4 bases and the J gene end by 0 bases; junction bases not matched to a gene: 6. This CDR3 is 15 amino acids long. CDR3 sequence (DNA): TGCGCCAGCAGCATGGACAGGGCCACCTCCTACGAGCAGTACTTC. Amino acid sequence: CASSMDRATSYEQYF.

The chain employs TRBV6-1 and TRBJ2-7; D may be TRBD1 (5 bases). The CDR3 is made up of 14 amino acids. Trimming shortened V by 4 bases and J by 1 base, and 11 bases separated the two germline ends. Germline CDR1 and CDR2: MNHNS and SASEGT. Here the CDR3 reads CASSGQGGSYEQYF. In DNA form, the CDR3 reads TGTGCCAGCAGTGGTCAGGGTGGGTCCTACGAGCAGTACTTC.

J is TRBJ2-3 and V is TRBV9, with a tentative D call TRBD2 (6 bases). V lost 0 bases and J lost 1, with 12 bases in between. This CDR3 spans 16 amino acids. Germline values: CDR1 SGDLS, CDR2 YYNGEE. CDR3 bases: TGTGCCAGCAGCGTAGCGGGGGTTGGCGGCACAGATACGCAGTATTTT. Protein: CASSVAGVGGTDTQYF.

This sequence joins TRBV2 and TRBJ2-7; 11 bases agree with TRBD1. The CDR3 is made up of 15 amino acids. With 0 bases clipped from V and 5 bases from J, the junction kept 3 bases outside the gene matches. In germline, CDR1 is SNHLY, CDR2 FYNNEI. The CDR3 loop reads CASSEARTGGDEQYF. For the CDR3, the DNA is TGTGCCAGCAGTGAAGCACGGACAGGGGGCGACGAGCAGTACTTC.

There are a few counts of this clone. The rearrangement joins TRBV2 to TRBJ1-2; D is ambiguous. Germline-derived CDR1 and CDR2 are SNHLY and FYNNEI. The CDR3 spans 13 residues. Deletions cut 8 bases from V and 5 bases from J, with 15 bases between. DNA for the CDR3: TGTGCCAGCTCCACTAAGGAAACTTATGGCTACACCTTC. It translates to CASSTKETYGYTF.

The chain joins TRBV25-1 to TRBJ2-2; 8 bases align to TRBD1. Germline V gene sequence: CDR1 MGHDK, CDR2 SYGVNS. The CDR3 is 16 residues long. The V segment lost 4 bases and the J segment 4 bases; nucleotides outside the gene matches: 8. The CDR3 sequence is CASSAQVGQGTGELFF. CDR3 bases: TGTGCCAGCAGTGCCCAAGTTGGACAGGGCACCGGGGAGCTGTTTTTT. The whole variable domain, filled in from reference TRBV25-1 and TRBJ2-2, reads EADIYQTPRYLVIGTGKKITLECSQTMGHDKMYWYQQDPGMELHLIHYSYGVNSTEKGDLSSESTVSRIRTEHFPLTLESARPSHTSQYLCASSAQVGQGTGELFFGEGSRLTVL.